This TCR beta chain is from a study of T cell responses to AZD1222 COVID-19 vaccine. Findings and caveats of the study: Variant regions that are unmutated are reportedly the target of nearly half of spike-specific TCRs. Dominant at 160-218 and 743-854, vaccine-associated CD4 TCRs also spanned spike. Rises in breadth and depth of Spike-specific TCRs came after two AZD1222 doses.

Measured with immunoSEQ multiplex PCR; TCRdb has only the in-frame clones, and not every one. The top ten hold approximately 0.98% of the sample, which has 150,000 to 200,000 clones, just over 90% seen once. Notes on this clone: Its target is not known.

The material was peripheral blood, obtained 28 days after the second AZD1222 dose. The sequence derives from an adult who received the AZD1222 COVID-19 vaccine.

This CDR3 is CASSEVWGAPTGELFF. DNA of the CDR3: TGTGCCAGCAGTGAGGTTTGGGGGGCGCCCACCGGGGAGCTGTTTTTT. The rearrangement joins TRBV6-1 to TRBJ2-2, with D perhaps assigned TRBD1 or TRBD2 (6 bases each). Germline CDR1 reads MNHNS; CDR2 reads SASEGT. The CDR3 spans 16 residues. V lost 3 bases and J 4 bases, leaving 15 bases between the germline ends.